The 23 T cell receptor beta chains reported below all come from one sample, sequenced in a study of OX40 agonist ivuxolimab in advanced cancers. The assay was immunoSEQ multiplex PCR, and TCRdb's table has in-frame clones only and misses some. The repertoire holds approximately 63,000 clones, with 80% to 90% as singletons. Sample: CD4+ or CD8+ T cells sorted from blood, taken in a trial of the OX40 agonist ivuxolimab. These receptors were collected from an adult with an advanced solid tumor such as melanoma, head and neck, liver or kidney cancer.

V usage is TRBV7-3 and J usage is TRBJ2-3; TRBD2 agrees at 7 bases. CDR1 and CDR2 from the germline V gene are SGHTA and FQGTGA. This CDR3 is 16 amino acids long. V gave up 5 bases and J gave up 4 bases; unmatched junction bases: 12. In nucleotides, the CDR3 is TGTGCCAGCAGCCCCCTTGGCGGGGGATCCCCAGATACGCAGTATTTT. Its protein product is CASSPLGGGSPDTQYF.

Only one count was recorded for this clone. The chain couples TRBV7-9 to TRBJ2-1, with D uncertain. The V and J ends lost 5 bases and 7 bases respectively, with 6 bases between them. The V gene's germline CDR1 is SEHNR and CDR2 FQNEAQ (reference sequence). The CDR3 contains 11 residues. The CDR3 spells CASSPSNEQFF. The CDR3, as DNA: TGTGCCAGCAGCCCATCAAATGAGCAGTTCTTC.

This chain links TRBV27 with TRBJ2-3, with a weak D call TRBD2 (6 bases). Trimming shortened V by 5 bases and J by 9 bases, and 15 bases separated the two germline ends. This CDR3 has 13 residues. Germline assignment: CDR1 MNHEY and CDR2 SMNVEV (reference sequence). CDR3: CASSANPGETQYF. In nucleotides, the CDR3 is TGTGCCAGCAGTGCCAACCCGGGAGAAACGCAGTATTTT.

The chain recombines TRBV9 with TRBJ2-7; TRBD1 aligns across 8 bases. The V gene end was trimmed by 3 bases and the J gene end by 4 bases; junction bases not matched to a gene: 6. The CDR3 covers 14 residues. The germline gives CDR1 SGDLS, CDR2 YYNGEE. CDR3 in amino acids: CASSALDRAYEQYF. The DNA for the CDR3 is TGTGCCAGCAGCGCGCTGGACAGGGCTTACGAGCAGTACTTC.

The V and J genes are TRBV6-5 and TRBJ2-2; D gene unclear. The V end lost 0 bases, the J end lost 4 bases, and 3 bases lay between the germline ends. CDR1 is MNHEY and CDR2 is SVGAGI in the germline V gene. CDR3 length: 13 residues. The CDR3 sequence: CASSYSFTGELFF. Here the CDR3 DNA reads TGTGCCAGCAGTTACTCGTTCACCGGGGAGCTGTTTTTT.

The chain joins TRBV6-1 to TRBJ1-2, with 7 bases lining up with TRBD1. V was clipped by 1 base and J by 5 bases; unmatched bases: 10. From germline, CDR1 is MNHNS and CDR2 SASEGT. The CDR3 runs to 16 residues. CDR3 loop: CASSEVQGTFSYGYTF. The CDR3 DNA follows: TGTGCCAGCAGTGAAGTACAGGGGACTTTTAGTTATGGCTACACCTTC.

The chain joins TRBV9 to TRBJ1-1, with no clear D. This CDR3 spans 15 amino acids. V lost 0 bases and J lost 0, with 9 bases in between. Per the germline V gene, CDR1 is SGDLS and CDR2 is YYNGEE. This chain's CDR3 is CASSVDWRMNTEAFF. The CDR3 nucleotides read TGTGCCAGCAGCGTAGACTGGAGAATGAACACTGAAGCTTTCTTT.

The chain recombines TRBV28 with TRBJ2-4, with 9 bases identical to TRBD1. CDR3 length equals 17 residues. V dropped 1 base and J dropped 0; count of bases not matched to a gene: 4. The germline gives CDR1 MDHEN, CDR2 SYDVKM. This CDR3 is CASSLSGTGIAKNIQYF. CDR3 nucleotides: TGTGCCAGCAGTTTATCCGGGACAGGGATAGCCAAAAACATTCAGTACTTC.

The chain carries TRBV5-4 and TRBJ2-7; weak D call: TRBD2 (6 bases). V dropped 3 bases and J dropped 6 bases, with 22 bases sitting between them. This CDR3 contains 16 residues. CDR1 is SGHNT, CDR2 YYREEE, per germline (reference sequence). The CDR3 loop reads CASSWGPGPAGSEQYF. The CDR3 DNA reads TGTGCCAGCAGCTGGGGCCCAGGACCAGCGGGTTCCGAGCAGTACTTC.

The gene calls are TRBV30 and TRBJ2-1; D might be TRBD1 (7 bases). Germline V lookup: CDR1 GTSNPN, CDR2 SVGIG (reference sequence). The CDR3 length is 15 residues. V lost 1 base and J 4 bases, leaving 14 bases between the germline ends. As DNA, the CDR3 is TGTGCCTGGAGTGGCGGGACAGACCTTTACAATGAGCAGTTCTTC. Translation: CAWSGGTDLYNEQFF.

V and J are TRBV7-2 and TRBJ2-7; 10 bases line up with TRBD2. The length of the CDR3 is 15 residues. V lost 4 bases to trimming and J lost 1 base; unmatched junction nucleotides: 4. Looked up from germline, CDR1 is SGHTA and CDR2 is FQGNSA. CDR3 nucleotide sequence: TGTGCCAGCAGCTCATTAGCGGGAGGTTCCTACGAGCAGTACTTC. Its protein product is CASSSLAGGSYEQYF.

The genes are TRBV4-1 and TRBJ2-7, with 12 bases fitting TRBD2. The V and J ends lost 8 bases and 0 bases, in that order; junction bases with no gene match: 2. The CDR3 is made up of 14 amino acids. Germline V gene lookup returns CDR1 MGHRA and CDR2 YSYEKL. CDR3 amino acids: CASATSGSSYEQYF. CDR3 nucleotide sequence: TGCGCCAGCGCGACTAGCGGGAGCTCCTACGAGCAGTACTTC.

The gene calls are TRBV27 and TRBJ2-7; D call uncertain. This CDR3 is built from 13 residues. CDR1 and CDR2 (germline): MNHEY, SMNVEV (reference sequence). V lost 0 bases and J lost 5, with 8 bases in between. CDR3: CASSLSKGNEQYF. In DNA form, the CDR3 reads TGTGCCAGCAGTTTATCGAAAGGGAACGAGCAGTACTTC.

This rearrangement joins TRBV27 to TRBJ2-5; D remains unclear. This CDR3 is 14 amino acids long. V lost 1 base, J lost 2 bases, and 8 bases lay in between. Germline V gene sequence: CDR1 MNHEY, CDR2 SMNVEV (reference sequence). Here the CDR3 DNA reads TGTGCCAGCAGTTTATTAGGCTATCAAGAGACCCAGTACTTC. It specifies CASSLLGYQETQYF.

A few counts support this clone. The gene calls are TRBV28 and TRBJ1-2; maybe TRBD1 (6 bases). The germline gives CDR1 MDHEN, CDR2 SYDVKM. The CDR3 consists of 13 residues. V was shortened by 7 bases and J by 10 bases, with 19 bases between the two germline ends. The CDR3 is CASTVLNHRDYTF. DNA for the CDR3: TGTGCCAGCACAGTCCTTAACCACAGGGACTACACCTTC.

V gene TRBV6-6 combines with J gene TRBJ1-2; the D gene is possibly TRBD1 (6 bases). The CDR3 runs 14 residues. The germline gives CDR1 MNHNY, CDR2 SVGAGI (reference sequence). V was clipped by 2 bases and J by 5 bases, with 12 bases between them. The CDR3 coding sequence is TGTGCCAGCAGTTACCAAAACAGGGAGTATGGCTACACCTTC. It is translated as CASSYQNREYGYTF.

J is TRBJ1-2 and V is TRBV13; D gene uncertain. Trimming removed 2 bases from V and 6 bases from J, with 16 bases in between. Germline loops: CDR1 PRHDT, CDR2 FYEKMQ (reference sequence). The CDR3 consists of 15 residues. The CDR3 DNA follows: TGTGCCAGCAGCTTATCCCTCCGGTTGACTCATGGCTACACCTTC. Its translation: CASSLSLRLTHGYTF.

This sequence joins TRBV7-8 and TRBJ1-1; no reliable D call. The germline V gene encodes CDR1 SGHVS and CDR2 FQNEAQ. The V and J ends lost 8 bases and 0 bases respectively, with 10 bases between them. CDR3 length: 13 residues. Written as DNA, the CDR3 is TGTGCCAGCGGGAGGGTAATGAACACTGAAGCTTTCTTT. Translated: CASGRVMNTEAFF.

This chain links TRBV6-1 with TRBJ2-3; D might be TRBD2 (6 bases). The CDR3 loop spans 14 amino acids. The germline V gene encodes CDR1 MNHNS and CDR2 SASEGT. V was cut by 6 bases and J by 5 bases, with 15 bases left in between. The CDR3 here is CASRDGGARDTQYF. The CDR3, as DNA: TGTGCCAGCAGAGATGGCGGGGCCCGAGATACGCAGTATTTT.

The chain is built from TRBV29-1 and TRBJ2-5; D may be TRBD1 or TRBD2 (5 bases each). The germline CDR1 and CDR2 sequences are SQVTM and ANQGSEA. With 0 bases removed from V and 2 bases from J, the gap between germline ends came to 13 bases. This CDR3 is built from 15 residues. The CDR3 here is CSVEDWGRRQETQYF. CDR3 coding DNA: TGCAGCGTTGAAGATTGGGGCAGGAGGCAAGAGACCCAGTACTTC.

This rearrangement joins TRBV28 to TRBJ2-1; 10 bases match TRBD2. With V trimmed by 4 bases and J by 4 bases, 4 bases remained unmatched. Germline CDR1 reads MDHEN; CDR2 reads SYDVKM. CDR3 length equals 15 residues. This CDR3 is CASSYRGLAYNEQFF. The DNA of the CDR3 is TGTGCCAGCAGTTACCGGGGACTAGCGTACAATGAGCAGTTCTTC. Full variable domain (rest looked up from reference TRBV28 and TRBJ2-1): DVKVTQSSRYLVKRTGEKVFLECVQDMDHENMFWYRQDPGLGLRLIYFSYDVKMKEKGDIPEGYSVSREKKERFSLILESASTNQTSMYLCASSYRGLAYNEQFFGPGTRLTVL.

The chain links TRBV4-1 to TRBJ2-7, with D hard to call. Germline V gene data show CDR1 as MGHRA and CDR2 as YSYEKL. The CDR3 consists of 14 residues. V was trimmed by 4 bases and J by 2 bases, leaving 12 bases between them. The CDR3 here is CASSPTASAYEQYF. The CDR3 coding sequence is TGCGCCAGCAGCCCCACGGCGAGTGCCTACGAGCAGTACTTC.

In DNA form, the CDR3 reads TGCGCCAGCAGCCAAACTGAGACTAGCTCCTACGAGCAGTACTTC. Translation: CASSQTETSSYEQYF. This chain joins TRBV4-1 and TRBJ2-5; D is possibly TRBD2 (6 bases). The J call may be faulty, since TRBJ2-7 better matches the DNA end. The CDR3 has 15 amino acids. Germline CDR1 reads MGHRA; CDR2 reads YSYEKL.